A single sample is the source of the 19 T cell receptor beta chains below, sequenced in a study of technical replicates of blood from several donors (dated by TCRdb to about 2017). The receptor library was made with the immunoSEQ multiplex PCR assay. The table was pulled from immuneACCESS by TCRdb, which kept in-frame rearrangements only. Such tables lose some clones; where checked, under half of the loss comes from unresolved V genes, and the rest has no known cause. This sample has 65,000 to 85,000 clones in its table, and 96% of those were observed once. The ten largest clonotypes hold approximately 0.3% of the sample. What was sequenced was T cells isolated from PBMCs. These TCRs come from a human donor in good health.

J is TRBJ1-1 and V is TRBV29-1; 7 nucleotides agree with TRBD1. There are 12 residues in the CDR3. From germline, CDR1 is SQVTM and CDR2 ANQGSEA. J lost 5 bases, V lost 7 bases, and 7 bases had no gene match. The CDR3 reads CSGSHRGTEAFF. CDR3 bases: TGCAGCGGGAGTCACAGGGGTACTGAAGCTTTCTTT.

The chain carries TRBV19 and TRBJ2-3, with a weak D call TRBD2 (6 bases). The germline gives CDR1 LNHDA, CDR2 SQIVND (reference sequence). Trimming cost V 4 bases and J 8 bases, with 16 bases left between them. The CDR3 length is 14 residues. The CDR3 DNA reads TGTGCCAGTAGTACGGGAGTGGATGTTAGTACGCAGTATTTT. It codes for CASSTGVDVSTQYF.

This chain connects TRBV21-1 to TRBJ1-1; the table calls TRBD1, which could not be checked here. TRBV21-1 is noted as a pseudogene. There are 16 residues in the CDR3. The CDR3 loop is CASSKAGEPLPTEAFF. The CDR3 coding sequence is TGTGCCAGCAGCAAGGCAGGTGAACCCCTTCCCACTGAAGCTTTCTTT.

The chain uses TRBV7-8 and TRBJ2-1; TRBD2 aligns across 15 bases. Germline values: CDR1 SGHVS, CDR2 FQNEAQ. The J segment lost 0 bases and the V segment lost 4 bases, leaving 7 bases of the junction unmatched. The CDR3 has 19 amino acids. CDR3 DNA: TGTGCCAGCAGCTCAGCCGGGACTAGCGGGAGGTTCTCCTACAATGAGCAGTTCTTC. This translates into CASSSAGTSGRFSYNEQFF. The full variable domain, completed using reference TRBV7-8 and TRBJ2-1, is GAGVSQSPRYKVAKRGQDVALRCDPISGHVSLFWYQQALGQGPEFLTYFQNEAQLDKSGLPSDRFFAERPEGSVSTLKIQRTQQEDSAVYLCASSSAGTSGRFSYNEQFFGPGTRLTVL.

CDR3 protein: CASSHASNNEQFF. The CDR3, as DNA: TGCGCCAGCAGCCATGCTAGTAACAATGAGCAGTTCTTC. The J gene is TRBJ2-1, the V gene TRBV4-1, with D unclear. The CDR3 sequence is 13 residues long. CDR1 and CDR2 from the germline V gene are MGHRA and YSYEKL. The V gene lost 3 bases and the J gene lost 5 bases, with 8 bases spanning the gap.

This chain uses TRBV6-6 with TRBJ2-1; 13 bases agree with TRBD2. The V segment lost 4 bases and the J segment 6 bases; nucleotides outside the gene matches: 3. CDR1 and CDR2 (germline): MNHNY, SVGAGI (reference sequence). CDR3 length: 15 residues. The CDR3 DNA follows: TGTGCCAGCAGTTCCGGGACTAGCGGGACCAATGAGCAGTTCTTC. Its translation is CASSSGTSGTNEQFF.

This rearrangement joins TRBV5-1 to TRBJ2-5, with a weak D call TRBD1 (6 bases). CDR1 is SGHRS, CDR2 YFSETQ, per germline. V was trimmed by 5 bases and J by 5 bases, leaving 13 bases between them. The CDR3 has 13 amino acids. The CDR3 nucleotides read TGCGCCAGCAGTGGCAGGGGTGGGGAGACCCAGTACTTC. Protein product: CASSGRGGETQYF.

This sequence joins TRBV27 and TRBJ2-7; TRBD2 matches at 7 bases. This CDR3 contains 14 residues. From germline, CDR1 is MNHEY and CDR2 SMNVEV (reference sequence). Losses at the gene ends were 4 bases for V and 5 bases for J; bases not matched to a gene: 8. CDR3 coding DNA: TGTGCCAGCAGTTATAGCGGGTGGGGGAACGAGCAGTACTTC. Translated: CASSYSGWGNEQYF.

The chain couples TRBV9 to TRBJ2-1, with 7 positions matching TRBD2. The CDR3 contains 15 residues. Trimming at V came to 0 bases and at J to 4 bases, leaving 4 bases not matched to a gene. Germline CDR1 is SGDLS and CDR2 is YYNGEE. As DNA, the CDR3 is TGTGCCAGCAGCGTAGCTGCGGGAGATTACAATGAGCAGTTCTTC. Amino acids: CASSVAAGDYNEQFF.

V gene TRBV19 combines with J gene TRBJ2-3, with D maybe TRBD2 (5 bases). Germline CDR1 and CDR2: LNHDA and SQIVND (reference sequence). V was trimmed by 3 bases and J by 5 bases, leaving 15 bases between them. This CDR3 region has 15 residues. The chain's CDR3 is CASSIGDQAGDTQYF. As DNA, the CDR3 is TGTGCCAGTAGTATTGGTGACCAGGCGGGAGATACGCAGTATTTT.

CDR3 loop: CASSHWDRGTGGEQFF. The CDR3 region has the DNA TGTGCCAGCAGCCATTGGGACAGGGGAACGGGAGGTGAGCAGTTCTTC. The rearrangement uses TRBV7-9 and TRBJ2-1, with 10 bases aligning to TRBD1. CDR1 is SEHNR, CDR2 FQNEAQ, per germline (reference sequence). V dropped 5 bases and J dropped 9; count of bases not matched to a gene: 13. The CDR3 has 16 residues.

This clone was seen just once. V is TRBV9 and J is TRBJ2-7; the match to TRBD2 covers 8 bases. The V and J ends lost 0 bases and 5 bases, in that order; junction bases with no gene match: 10. Germline CDR1 SGDLS, CDR2 YYNGEE. The CDR3 is 16 amino acids. The chain's CDR3 is CASSVGSLAGFDEQYF. The CDR3 nucleotides read TGTGCCAGCAGCGTAGGGTCTTTAGCGGGATTCGACGAGCAGTACTTC.

The V gene is TRBV2, the J gene TRBJ2-2, with 9 bases aligning to TRBD2. Per the germline V gene, CDR1 is SNHLY and CDR2 is FYNNEI. Trimming took 4 bases from V and 4 from J; bases not matched to a gene: 7. CDR3 length: 16 residues. The CDR3 coding sequence is TGTGCCAGCAGTGCTGAACTAGCGGGCCTCACCGGGGAGCTGTTTTTT. As protein: CASSAELAGLTGELFF. Drawing the rest from reference TRBV2 and TRBJ2-2, the complete variable domain is EPEVTQTPSHQVTQMGQEVILRCVPISNHLYFYWYRQILGQKVEFLVSFYNNEISEKSEIFDDQFSVERPDGSNFTLKIRSTKLEDSAMYFCASSAELAGLTGELFFGEGSRLTVL.

There are a few counts of this clone. V usage is TRBV29-1 and J usage is TRBJ1-1; 7 bases align to TRBD1. Trimming at V came to 0 bases and at J to 4 bases, leaving 5 bases not matched to a gene. In germline, CDR1 is SQVTM, CDR2 ANQGSEA. CDR3 length equals 14 residues. The CDR3 here is CSVEDPTGATEAFF. DNA for the CDR3: TGCAGCGTTGAAGATCCAACAGGGGCCACTGAAGCTTTCTTT.

The chain couples TRBV29-1 to TRBJ1-5, with D uncertain. CDR3 length: 14 amino acids. Between the trimmed V and J ends, which lost 5 bases and 0 bases, there was a span of 11 bases. Germline CDR1 and CDR2: SQVTM and ANQGSEA. Here the CDR3 DNA reads TGCAGCGTTCGGACGGGAGGTAGCAATCAGCCCCAGCATTTT. Protein sequence: CSVRTGGSNQPQHF.

This chain connects TRBV11-2 to TRBJ2-1; D might be TRBD1 (5 bases). The ends were cut back, 6 bases at V and 6 bases at J, with 9 bases in the middle. Germline V lookup: CDR1 SGHAT, CDR2 FQNNGV. This CDR3 is built from 12 residues. CDR3 nucleotide sequence: TGTGCCAGCAGTAGACAGAGCAATGAGCAGTTCTTC. Translated, it gives CASSRQSNEQFF.

The chain has TRBV28 and TRBJ2-5, with TRBD1 identical over 8 bases. V shed 5 bases, J shed 7 bases, and the junction held 12 bases outside the gene matches. Germline lookup yields CDR1 MDHEN and CDR2 SYDVKM. The CDR3 has 15 amino acids. The CDR3 here is CASSPDRGALGTQYF. In DNA, the CDR3 is TGTGCCAGCAGTCCCGACAGGGGCGCGCTAGGGACCCAGTACTTC.

V and J are TRBV5-4 and TRBJ2-1; TRBD2 is a possible D gene (6 bases). From germline, CDR1 is SGHNT and CDR2 YYREEE (reference sequence). Deletions cut 7 bases from V and 1 base from J, with 18 bases between. The CDR3 spans 16 residues. CDR3 DNA: TGTGCCAGCGAAAAGATCGGGAGCGGGTCCTACAATGAGCAGTTCTTC. Translated: CASEKIGSGSYNEQFF.

V usage is TRBV15 and J usage is TRBJ1-1; the D gene is possibly TRBD1 (6 bases). Germline-derived CDR1 and CDR2 are LNHNV and YYDKDF (reference sequence). CDR3 length equals 11 residues. Trimming removed 8 bases at V and 5 bases at J, with 9 bases between. The CDR3 sequence is CATQRGTEAFF. The CDR3 nucleotides are TGTGCCACCCAGAGGGGGACTGAAGCTTTCTTT.